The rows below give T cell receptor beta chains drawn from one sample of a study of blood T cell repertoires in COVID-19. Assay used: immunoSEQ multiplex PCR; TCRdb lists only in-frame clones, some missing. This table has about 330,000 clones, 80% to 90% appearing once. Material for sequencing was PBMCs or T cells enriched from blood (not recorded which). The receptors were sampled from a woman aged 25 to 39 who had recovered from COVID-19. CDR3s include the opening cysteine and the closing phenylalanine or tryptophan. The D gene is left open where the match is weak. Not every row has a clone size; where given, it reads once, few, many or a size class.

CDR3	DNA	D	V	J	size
CAGGGLYNEQFF	TGTGCGGGGGGGGGTCTCTACAATGAGCAGTTCTTC	TRBD2	TRBV7-9	TRBJ2-1	once
CASSLSTITDTQYF	TGCGCCAGCAGCTTGTCGACTATCACAGATACGCAGTATTTT	-	TRBV5-1	TRBJ2-3	few
CASSPGAAEAFF	TGTGCCAGCTCACCGGGAGCGGCTGAAGCTTTCTTT	-	TRBV18	TRBJ1-1	-
CAISQTGGEETQYF	TGTGCCATCAGTCAGACGGGGGGAGAAGAGACCCAGTACTTC	TRBD2	TRBV10-3	TRBJ2-5	-
CATQDSNLSYEQYF	TGTGCCACCCAAGACAGTAACCTTTCCTACGAGCAGTACTTC	-	TRBV6-5	TRBJ2-7	-
CAWRQGNTGELFF	TGTGCCTGGAGGCAAGGGAACACCGGGGAGCTGTTTTTT	-	TRBV7-9	TRBJ2-2	-
CASSAAGGGQPQHF	TGTGCCAGTAGTGCCGCAGGGGGAGGCCAGCCCCAGCATTTT	TRBD1	TRBV19	TRBJ1-5	-
CASSLDGTTQYF	TGTGCCAGCAGTTTAGACGGGACAACGCAGTATTTT	-	TRBV27	TRBJ2-3	many
CASSVSVVGPLTGELFF	TGTGCCAGCAGCGTATCCGTGGTGGGGCCGCTCACCGGGGAGCTGTTTTTT	-	TRBV9	TRBJ2-2	-
CAIRTEGGYYGYTF	TGTGCCATCAGGACCGAGGGAGGTTACTATGGCTACACCTTC	-	TRBV10-3	TRBJ1-2	-
CASSLLDWTVNTGELFF	TGTGCCAGCAGCTTGCTGGATTGGACAGTGAACACCGGGGAGCTGTTTTTT	-	TRBV5-6	TRBJ2-2	-
CASSPRLAKDTQYF	TGTGCCAGCAGCCCCAGACTAGCGAAAGATACGCAGTATTTT	TRBD2	TRBV5-4	TRBJ2-3	-
CATSDSWTGIYGYTF	TGTGCCACCAGTGATTCCTGGACAGGGATATATGGCTACACCTTC	TRBD1	TRBV24-1	TRBJ1-2	-
CASAYREGGQDTQYF	TGTGCCAGTGCCTACAGGGAGGGAGGGCAAGATACGCAGTATTTT	-	TRBV19	TRBJ2-3	once
CASSSARLPGNTIYF	TGTGCCAGTAGTTCGGCCCGACTCCCTGGAAACACCATATATTTT	-	TRBV19	TRBJ1-3	-
CASTSSPTSLSGNTIYF	TGTGCCAGCACCTCATCCCCGACATCACTCTCTGGAAACACCATATATTTT	-	TRBV2	TRBJ1-3	-
CASSAPTSNYGYTF	TGTGCCAGCAGCGCGCCGACTTCTAACTATGGCTACACCTTC	-	TRBV3-1/TRBV3-2	TRBJ1-2	-